This is a list of T cell receptor beta chains from one sample in a study of tumor-infiltrating lymphocytes in primary liver carcinoma. TCRdb re-analysed the multiplex PCR reads in MiXCR, keeping a single row per CDR3 protein. The table records about 330,000 distinct CDR3 sequences, 65% of them present only once. Sequenced: peripheral blood. The origin of the receptors is a man aged 35-49 years with primary liver carcinoma and hepatitis B virus infection. The CDR3 runs from the conserved cysteine through the conserved F or W. D genes are given only for firm matches. The size field is filled for only some rows; it gives once, few, many or a size class.

d_gene: -; abundance: -; j_gene: TRBJ1-3; v_gene: TRBV30; CDR3nt: TGTGCCTGGGGCGGGGGCTCTGGAATCACCATATATTTT; CDR3aa: CAWGGGSGITIYF
d_gene: -; abundance: many; j_gene: TRBJ2-2; v_gene: TRBV12-3/TRBV12-4; CDR3nt: TGTGCCAGCAATCCATCCGACTATCAGGACACCGGGGAGCTGTTTTTT; CDR3aa: CASNPSDYQDTGELFF
d_gene: TRBD2; abundance: -; j_gene: TRBJ2-2; v_gene: TRBV5-6; CDR3nt: TGTGCCAGCACCCGGGGGGGCGATGGCACCGAGAAGCTGTTTTTT; CDR3aa: CASTRGGDGTEKLFF
d_gene: -; abundance: -; j_gene: TRBJ2-2; v_gene: TRBV29-1; CDR3nt: TGCAGCGTTATGGTCCAAAACACGGGGGAGCTGTTTTTT; CDR3aa: CSVMVQNTGELFF
d_gene: -; abundance: -; j_gene: TRBJ1-1; v_gene: TRBV4-3; CDR3nt: TGCGCCATCAACCAAGATTCACTTAACACTGAAGCTTTCTTT; CDR3aa: CAINQDSLNTEAFF
d_gene: -; abundance: many; j_gene: TRBJ1-3; v_gene: TRBV4-1; CDR3nt: TGCGCCAGCAGCCAAGGCCCCAGGGATATCGGAAACACCATATATTTT; CDR3aa: CASSQGPRDIGNTIYF
d_gene: -; abundance: -; j_gene: TRBJ2-3; v_gene: TRBV11-2; CDR3nt: TGTGCCAGGAGCTTTTGGAGGGAAACAGGGACTGCTAGCACAGATACGCAGTATTTT; CDR3aa: CARSFWRETGTASTDTQYF
d_gene: TRBD1; abundance: -; j_gene: TRBJ2-2; v_gene: TRBV11-2; CDR3nt: TGTGCCAGAAGCCAAAAAGGACAGGGGGCCGACACCGGGGACCTGTTTTTT; CDR3aa: CARSQKGQGADTGDLFF
d_gene: TRBD1; abundance: few; j_gene: TRBJ1-1; v_gene: TRBV14; CDR3nt: TGTGCCAGCAGCCAAGATTTCAGGGGGGTGACTGAAGCTTTCTTT; CDR3aa: CASSQDFRGVTEAFF
d_gene: -; abundance: -; j_gene: TRBJ2-1; v_gene: TRBV4-2; CDR3nt: TGTGCCAGCAGCCCTTCTTCGGGTTCAGTGCACAATGAGCAGTTCTTC; CDR3aa: CASSPSSGSVHNEQFF
d_gene: -; abundance: -; j_gene: TRBJ1-3; v_gene: TRBV6-6; CDR3nt: TGTGCCAGCAGCTCGGAGGGCATCTCTGGAGACACCATATATTTT; CDR3aa: CASSSEGISGDTIYF
d_gene: -; abundance: -; j_gene: TRBJ2-7; v_gene: TRBV6-2/TRBV6-3; CDR3nt: TGTGCCAACAGTCCCCTGGGACCAGCGCGCTCCTACGAGCAGTACTTC; CDR3aa: CANSPLGPARSYEQYF
d_gene: -; abundance: few; j_gene: TRBJ2-2; v_gene: TRBV12-3/TRBV12-4; CDR3nt: TGTGCCAGCAGGGCCGGGACATTGAACACCGGGGAGCTGTTTTTT; CDR3aa: CASRAGTLNTGELFF
d_gene: -; abundance: -; j_gene: TRBJ2-3; v_gene: TRBV5-1; CDR3nt: TGCGCCAGAAGTTTTTCCACACAGGGAAGGATAGATATGCAGTATTTT; CDR3aa: CARSFSTQGRIDMQYF
d_gene: TRBD1; abundance: few; j_gene: TRBJ1-2; v_gene: TRBV5-6; CDR3nt: TGTGCCAGCAGCCTCCGTGACAGGGACAACTATGGCTACACCTTC; CDR3aa: CASSLRDRDNYGYTF
d_gene: -; abundance: -; j_gene: TRBJ2-7; v_gene: TRBV11-2; CDR3nt: TGTGCCAGCAACTTAAACCCCAGACTGGGGGCGTCGGTCTACGAGCAGTACTTC; CDR3aa: CASNLNPRLGASVYEQYF
d_gene: -; abundance: -; j_gene: TRBJ2-6; v_gene: TRBV29-1; CDR3nt: TGCAGTGTTGTAACAGGGAGGGGGGCCAACGCCCTGGCTTTC; CDR3aa: CSVVTGRGANALAF
d_gene: -; abundance: -; j_gene: TRBJ2-3; v_gene: TRBV24-1; CDR3nt: TGTGCCACCAGTGCCGCCGGGACCTACAACACAGATACGCAGTGTTTT; CDR3aa: CATSAAGTYNTDTQCF
d_gene: -; abundance: few; j_gene: TRBJ2-7; v_gene: TRBV28; CDR3nt: TGTGCCAGCAAGGGGCAGCGGAACCTCTACGAGCAGTACTTC; CDR3aa: CASKGQRNLYEQYF
d_gene: -; abundance: many; j_gene: TRBJ1-2; v_gene: TRBV29-1; CDR3nt: TGCAGCGCTCATGATAGGAGGAGCAGCTACACCTTC; CDR3aa: CSAHDRRSSYTF
d_gene: -; abundance: -; j_gene: TRBJ2-7; v_gene: TRBV6-2/TRBV6-3; CDR3nt: TGTGCCAGCAGTTTCCCGGGGTCCTACGAGCAGTACTTC; CDR3aa: CASSFPGSYEQYF
d_gene: -; abundance: few; j_gene: TRBJ2-3; v_gene: TRBV10-3; CDR3nt: TGTGCCATCAGAGGCGGGATAGGTTCAGATACGCAGTATTTT; CDR3aa: CAIRGGIGSDTQYF
d_gene: -; abundance: -; j_gene: TRBJ2-1; v_gene: TRBV30; CDR3nt: TGTGCCTTGAGTGTACTTGTCAACAATGAGCAGTTCTTC; CDR3aa: CALSVLVNNEQFF
d_gene: TRBD1; abundance: many; j_gene: TRBJ2-7; v_gene: TRBV5-1; CDR3nt: TGCGCCAGCAGCCCGGGACAGGGAAGCTCCTACGAGCAGTACTTC; CDR3aa: CASSPGQGSSYEQYF
d_gene: -; abundance: -; j_gene: TRBJ1-1; v_gene: TRBV6-2/TRBV6-3; CDR3nt: TGTACCAGCGACGAACGAGGAGCGAACACTGAAGCTCTCTTT; CDR3aa: CTSDERGANTEALF
d_gene: -; abundance: -; j_gene: TRBJ2-5; v_gene: TRBV11-2; CDR3nt: TGTGCCAGCGGCTTAGATAGGGATCAAGAGACCCAGTACTTC; CDR3aa: CASGLDRDQETQYF
d_gene: -; abundance: many; j_gene: TRBJ1-6; v_gene: TRBV4-3; CDR3nt: TGCGCCAGCAGCCTGGAGACGAATTCACCCCTCCACTTT; CDR3aa: CASSLETNSPLHF
d_gene: TRBD2; abundance: few; j_gene: TRBJ2-3; v_gene: TRBV5-5; CDR3nt: TGTGCCAGCAGTTCCGGGACTAGCGGACAATATACGCAGTATTTT; CDR3aa: CASSSGTSGQYTQYF
d_gene: -; abundance: -; j_gene: TRBJ2-3; v_gene: TRBV12-3/TRBV12-4; CDR3nt: TGTGCCAGCAGTCGGACGGTACTCTCGGGCACGGATACGCAGTATTTT; CDR3aa: CASSRTVLSGTDTQYF